Described below is a single TCR beta chain sequence and its context. Antigen unknown. This specimen comes from a study of cytomegalovirus exposure and HLA in healthy donors. Whole-study results and caveats: A list of approximately 160 TCR beta chains associated with cytomegalovirus was given. Most TCR sequences were rare, but some public TCRs occurred in many donors.

Here immunoSEQ multiplex PCR was the method, and the copy in TCRdb shows in-frame clones only, minus some. The sample gives 140,000 to 150,000 clones, approximately 90% of which show up once; about 4.9% is in the top ten. Trimming removed 4 bases at V and 1 base at J, with 15 bases between. This CDR3 is 16 amino acids long. The germline gives CDR1 LNHDA, CDR2 SQIVND (reference sequence). The receptor was isolated from a man aged 18 to 30 in good health and CMV-seropositive. The V call is TRBV19, the J call TRBJ2-3, with D perhaps matching TRBD2 (5 bases). Specimen: PBMCs. CDR3 sequence (DNA): TGTGCCAGTAGTAAGAGCGGCCGCGGCGGCACAGATACGCAGTATTTT. Translated, it gives CASSKSGRGGTDTQYF.